This section outlines one T cell receptor beta chain sequence together with its context. This sample is part of a study of T cell responses to AZD1222 COVID-19 vaccine. The method was immunoSEQ multiplex PCR; TCRdb's version includes in-frame clones alone and lacks a portion of them. The table shows about 120,000 clones, with about nine tenths occurring only once. The sequence was collected from an adult in good health. Sample: peripheral blood, taken on day 0 of AZD1222 vaccination.

This CDR3 reads CASSEGLLNTEAFF. The CDR3 DNA sequence: TGCGCCAGCAGTGAAGGCCTCCTGAACACTGAAGCTTTCTTT. The chain couples TRBV10-1 to TRBJ1-1; D uncertain. The CDR3 length is 14 residues. Trimming took off 3 bases at V and 0 bases at J, with 8 bases between the two ends. From germline, CDR1 is WNHNN and CDR2 SYGVQD (reference sequence).